The 27 T cell receptor beta chains below all came from one sample that was sequenced in a study of T-cell memory formation after mild COVID-19. MiXCR was run by TCRdb on the 5' RACE reads, yielding one entry per CDR3 protein. Of 350,000 to 500,000 distinct CDR3 sequences listed, 20% are singletons. The specimen sequenced was PBMCs or a T cell subset sorted from them (not recorded which). These receptors were taken from an adult woman who had mild COVID-19 (a few samples of this study predate the infection). Cell type and time point are not known.

This clonotype has more than one count but fewer than ten. This chain uses TRBV27 with TRBJ2-5; no definite D call. Germline V gives CDR1 MNHEY, CDR2 SMNVEV (reference sequence). Trimming removed 5 bases at V and 5 bases at J, with 18 bases between. This CDR3 contains 15 residues. The CDR3 reads CASSPRLIPGETQYF. The CDR3 DNA sequence: TGTGCCAGCAGTCCCCGTCTAATCCCCGGGGAGACCCAGTACTTC.

This clonotype was observed a few times. The rearrangement joins TRBV7-6 to TRBJ2-5; either TRBD1 or TRBD2 may supply D (5 bases each). V lost 4 bases to trimming and J lost 3 bases, with 9 bases between them. CDR3 length equals 13 residues. The germline V gene has CDR1 SGHVS and CDR2 FNYEAQ. The CDR3 is CASSYWGKETQYF. The CDR3 coding sequence is TGTGCCAGCAGCTACTGGGGGAAAGAGACCCAGTACTTC.

This clonotype was seen a few times. This chain joins TRBV20-1 and TRBJ2-1; D is perhaps TRBD1 (6 bases). The CDR3 loop spans 11 amino acids. Per germline, CDR1 DFQATT and CDR2 SNEGSKA (reference sequence). The ends were cut back, 6 bases at V and 9 bases at J, with 12 bases in the middle. CDR3 amino acids: CSAKGGFEQFF. CDR3 nucleotides: TGCAGTGCCAAAGGGGGATTTGAGCAGTTCTTC.

This clonotype turned up a few times. The V and J genes are TRBV20-1 and TRBJ2-7; TRBD2 is a possible D gene (6 bases). V gave up 1 base and J gave up 2 bases, with 15 bases separating them. Germline CDR1 and CDR2: DFQATT and SNEGSKA (reference sequence). The CDR3 runs to 15 residues. CDR3 in DNA: TGCAGTGCTAGAGTTCTCGGGGGATCTACCTACGAGCAGTACTTC. It translates to CSARVLGGSTYEQYF.

The chain links TRBV7-3 to TRBJ2-3, with D unresolved. The CDR3 has 15 amino acids. Trimming pared 5 bases from V and 4 bases from J, leaving 16 bases between. Looked up from germline, CDR1 is SGHTA and CDR2 is FQGTGA. CDR3 sequence: CASSRWVSGADTQYF. CDR3 bases: TGTGCCAGCAGCCGATGGGTCTCGGGCGCAGATACGCAGTATTTT.

This clonotype was counted between two and nine times. J is TRBJ2-1 and V is TRBV9; D is perhaps TRBD1 or TRBD2 (6 bases each). Germline-derived CDR1 and CDR2 are SGDLS and YYNGEE. V lost 0 bases and J 13 bases, leaving 14 bases between the germline ends. This CDR3 has 13 amino acids. This CDR3 is CASSVDYGGIQFF. The CDR3 coding sequence is TGTGCCAGCAGCGTAGATTACGGGGGCATTCAGTTCTTC. Together with reference TRBV9 and TRBJ2-1, the CDR3 gives the full variable domain: DSGVTQTPKHLITATGQRVTLRCSPRSGDLSVYWYQQSLDQGLQFLIQYYNGEERAKGNILERFSAQQFPDLHSELNLSSLELGDSALYFCASSVDYGGIQFFGPGTRLTVL.

The rearrangement joins TRBV12-3 or TRBV12-4 to TRBJ1-1; possible D gene TRBD1, 5 bases. Trimming took 6 bases from V and 5 from J, leaving 16 bases between them. There are 14 residues in the CDR3. The CDR3 reads CASRTGTHGTEAFF. The CDR3 coding sequence is TGTGCCAGCAGAACCGGGACCCACGGGACTGAAGCTTTCTTT.

The chain combines TRBV11-2 with TRBJ2-3, with D possibly TRBD2 on 6 matching bases. The CDR3 loop spans 16 amino acids. Trimming cost V 5 bases and J 2 bases, with 17 bases left between them. Per germline, CDR1 SGHAT and CDR2 FQNNGV. Here the CDR3 reads CASSNPTSWYTDTQYF. The CDR3 DNA follows: TGTGCCAGCAGCAACCCAACTAGCTGGTACACAGATACGCAGTATTTT.

This clonotype was counted many times. The V gene is TRBV7-2, the J gene TRBJ2-2; the D is unclear. The germline CDR1 and CDR2 sequences are SGHTA and FQGNSA. The CDR3 has 15 amino acids. V was clipped by 2 bases and J by 1 base, with 8 bases between them. In nucleotides, the CDR3 is TGTGCCAGCAGCTTAATCCCTCAGAACACCGGGGAGCTGTTTTTT. Amino acids: CASSLIPQNTGELFF. Together with reference TRBV7-2 and TRBJ2-2, the CDR3 gives the full variable domain: GAGVSQSPSNKVTEKGKDVELRCDPISGHTALYWYRQSLGQGLEFLIYFQGNSAPDKSGLPSDRFSAERTGGSVSTLTIQRTQQEDSAVYLCASSLIPQNTGELFFGEGSRLTVL.

This chain connects TRBV12-3 or TRBV12-4 to TRBJ2-3; D is unclear. With 6 bases removed from V and 0 bases from J, the gap between germline ends came to 19 bases. The CDR3 covers 17 residues. CDR3 nucleotide sequence: TGTGCCAGCAGCCATCTAATCGGTGCTACTAGCACAGATACGCAGTATTTT. Its translation: CASSHLIGATSTDTQYF.

J is TRBJ1-6 and V is TRBV15; 7 nucleotides agree with TRBD1. The CDR3 runs 13 residues. CDR1 LNHNV and CDR2 YYDKDF come from the germline V gene (reference sequence). With 9 bases clipped from V and 7 bases from J, the junction kept 6 bases outside the gene matches. The CDR3 loop reads CATTDRDNSPLHF. In nucleotides, the CDR3 is TGTGCCACTACCGACAGGGACAATTCACCCCTCCACTTT.

This clonotype was observed a few times. V usage is TRBV14 and J usage is TRBJ2-1; D gene ambiguous. Trimming cost V 2 bases and J 3 bases, with 14 bases left between them. The CDR3 is 16 amino acids. Germline loops: CDR1 SGHDN, CDR2 FVKESK. The CDR3 sequence is CASSQHGRDIYNEQFF. Here the CDR3 DNA reads TGTGCCAGCAGCCAACATGGAAGGGATATCTACAATGAGCAGTTCTTC.

V usage is TRBV12-3 or TRBV12-4 and J usage is TRBJ2-7; no firm D call. V shed 6 bases and J shed 8 bases, with 17 bases lying between them. This CDR3 spans 13 amino acids. CDR3 residues: CASSPSPTWQQYF. The CDR3, as DNA: TGTGCCAGCAGCCCCAGCCCCACATGGCAGCAGTACTTC.

The CDR3 spells CASSVTGWDRQETQYF. The CDR3 DNA reads as TGTGCCAGCAGCGTCACTGGGTGGGATCGGCAAGAGACCCAGTACTTC. This sequence joins TRBV9 and TRBJ2-5, with D uncertain. V lost 2 bases and J 2 bases, leaving 16 bases between the germline ends. Germline V gene sequence: CDR1 SGDLS, CDR2 YYNGEE. The CDR3 covers 16 residues.

Written as DNA, the CDR3 is TGTGCCAGCAGCTTAGTAGGCCAGATCCATGAGCAGTTCTTC. As protein: CASSLVGQIHEQFF. The chain recombines TRBV11-2 with TRBJ2-1, with D unclear. Trimming shortened V by 1 base and J by 8 bases, and 12 bases separated the two germline ends. Germline V gene data show CDR1 as SGHAT and CDR2 as FQNNGV. The CDR3 is made up of 14 amino acids. The whole variable domain, filled in from reference TRBV11-2 and TRBJ2-1, reads EAGVAQSPRYKIIEKRQSVAFWCNPISGHATLYWYQQILGQGPKLLIQFQNNGVVDDSQLPKDRFSAERLKGVDSTLKIQPAKLEDSAVYLCASSLVGQIHEQFFGPGTRLTVL.

This clonotype came up a few times. The chain is built from TRBV4-2 and TRBJ2-1, with D perhaps assigned TRBD1 or TRBD2 (5 bases each). V dropped 1 base and J dropped 5 bases, with 18 bases sitting between them. This CDR3 is 17 amino acids long. CDR1 and CDR2 (germline): LGHNA, YNFKEQ. The chain's CDR3 is CASSQAMNTRENNEQFF. In DNA, the CDR3 is TGTGCCAGCAGCCAAGCAATGAACACCAGGGAGAACAATGAGCAGTTCTTC.

J is TRBJ2-1 and V is TRBV7-3, with 8 bases aligning to TRBD2. Germline CDR1 is SGHTA and CDR2 is FQGTGA. The CDR3 spans 15 residues. The V gene end was trimmed by 6 bases and the J gene end by 0 bases; junction bases not matched to a gene: 4. The CDR3 region is CASSAGGGSYNEQFF. The DNA of the CDR3 is TGTGCCAGCAGTGCCGGGGGGGGCTCCTACAATGAGCAGTTCTTC.

This chain uses TRBV3-1 with TRBJ2-1; a possible D gene is TRBD2 (7 bases). The V end lost 5 bases, the J end lost 8 bases, and 19 bases lay between the germline ends. This CDR3 is 15 amino acids long. The V gene's germline CDR1 is LGHDT and CDR2 YNNKEL (reference sequence). CDR3 region: CASSKLGGLLDEQFF. The CDR3 DNA follows: TGTGCCAGCAGCAAACTGGGGGGGCTTTTGGATGAGCAGTTCTTC.

V usage is TRBV15 and J usage is TRBJ2-3, with 16 bases that match TRBD2. This CDR3 is built from 17 residues. Germline CDR1 and CDR2: LNHNV and YYDKDF (reference sequence). With 2 bases clipped from V and 5 bases from J, the junction kept 4 bases outside the gene matches. In nucleotides, the CDR3 is TGTGCCACCAGCAGATCAGGGACTAGCGGGAGGGAAGATACGCAGTATTTT. Translation: CATSRSGTSGREDTQYF.

This clonotype was counted only a few times. The genes are TRBV6-6 and TRBJ2-5; the match to TRBD2 covers 13 bases. Germline CDR1 is MNHNY and CDR2 is SVGAGI (reference sequence). The CDR3 is 16 amino acids. V shed 6 bases and J 0 bases; nucleotides not matched to a gene: 4. CDR3 protein: CASRETSGGYQETQYF. The CDR3 nucleotides read TGTGCCAGCAGAGAGACTAGCGGGGGGTACCAAGAGACCCAGTACTTC.

This chain connects TRBV6-2 or TRBV6-3 to TRBJ1-1; weak D call: TRBD1 (5 bases). Germline V gene data show CDR1 as MNHEY and CDR2 as SVGEGT. With 8 bases removed from V and 0 bases from J, the gap between germline ends came to 10 bases. The CDR3 consists of 13 residues. CDR3 nucleotides: TGTGCCAGCCGGGGGGACCTGAACACTGAAGCTTTCTTT. Amino acid sequence: CASRGDLNTEAFF.

CDR3 amino acids: CASSLGASKSGNTIYF. The CDR3 nucleotides are TGTGCCAGCAGCTTAGGAGCCTCCAAATCTGGAAACACCATATATTTT. V and J are TRBV7-2 and TRBJ1-3; D is ambiguous. Germline V CDR1 and CDR2: SGHTA, FQGNSA. This CDR3 is built from 16 residues. Trimming pared 1 base from V and 1 base from J, leaving 11 bases between.

This rearrangement joins TRBV11-2 to TRBJ2-1; TRBD2 aligns across 12 bases. Germline V gene sequence: CDR1 SGHAT, CDR2 FQNNGV. J lost 10 bases, V lost 5 bases, and 6 bases had no gene match. The CDR3 sequence is 14 residues long. CDR3 sequence: CASSETSGSNEQFF. The CDR3 nucleotides read TGTGCCAGCAGCGAGACTAGCGGGAGCAACGAGCAGTTCTTC.

The rearrangement joins TRBV7-2 to TRBJ2-2; either TRBD1 or TRBD2 may supply D (5 bases each). The CDR3 runs 15 residues. Germline loops: CDR1 SGHTA, CDR2 FQGNSA. Trimming stripped 4 bases from V and 0 bases from J, with 9 bases between. This CDR3 is CASSSGPSNTGELFF. CDR3 DNA: TGTGCCAGCAGCTCGGGACCATCGAACACCGGGGAGCTGTTTTTT.

This clonotype was counted only a few times. The chain recombines TRBV5-5 with TRBJ1-1; no definite D call. V dropped 4 bases and J dropped 5 bases, with 12 bases sitting between them. Germline V CDR1 and CDR2: SGHKS, YYEKEE (reference sequence). The CDR3 has 13 residues. This CDR3 is CASSQAWVTEAFF. CDR3 nucleotides: TGTGCCAGCAGCCAAGCATGGGTAACTGAAGCTTTCTTT.

The sample holds a few counts of this clonotype. This chain joins TRBV6-1 and TRBJ1-5; D unresolved. Trimming cost V 7 bases and J 1 base, with 8 bases left between them. The CDR3 covers 13 residues. CDR1 and CDR2 from the germline V gene are MNHNS and SASEGT. DNA for the CDR3: TGTGCCAGCATTAGAGGGAGCAATCAGCCCCAGCATTTT. As protein: CASIRGSNQPQHF.

The rearrangement links TRBV11-3 to TRBJ2-7; 8 nucleotides align to TRBD1. There are 14 residues in the CDR3. Germline V gives CDR1 SGHNT, CDR2 YENEEA. The junction had 10 bases not matched to a gene; V was cut back by 6 bases and J by 6 bases. The CDR3 loop reads CASRRLGQAGEQYF. In DNA, the CDR3 is TGTGCCAGCAGACGATTGGGACAGGCGGGCGAGCAGTACTTC.